The text below deals with one TCR beta chain. Its specificity is not known. With random hexamers, reverse transcription was performed on about 0.5 to 1 ug of RNA. Across 54 Vbeta and 13 Jbeta, TCR beta CDR3 was amplified with immunoSEQ multiplex PCR. MiXCR was run by TCRdb on the immunoSEQ multiplex PCR reads, yielding one entry per CDR3 protein. The table has about 77,000 distinct CDR3 sequences, roughly 91% seen once. V shed 8 bases and J 4 bases; nucleotides not matched to a gene: 16. The CDR3 is 15 amino acids. Per germline, CDR1 DFQATT and CDR2 SNEGSKA (reference sequence). This sample is drawn from a study of CD8 T cells in Susac syndrome. Study-wide results and caveats: Regarding the TCR sequencing and HLA analysis, the study admitted that a relatively small number of individuals were involved. CD4+ T cell repertoires in Susac syndrome exhibited no evidence of clonal expansion.

Input material: CD4+ T cells from PBMCs. This receptor was obtained from a human donor with Susac syndrome. The V gene is TRBV20-1, the J gene TRBJ2-7; 8 bases map to TRBD2. The CDR3 nucleotides are TGCAGTACAAGCGGGGGCAGGGGATCCGGTTACGAGCAGTACTTC. Its translation: CSTSGGRGSGYEQYF.